This T cell receptor (beta chain) was recovered during a study of technical replicates of blood from a few donors. The table came from immunoSEQ multiplex PCR; TCRdb's copy has only in-frame clones and leaves some out. In the table there are about 73,000 clones, more than 85% of which are singletons. Trimming took 0 bases from V and 3 from J, leaving 21 bases between them. The CDR3 runs 18 residues. Germline V gives CDR1 LGHNA, CDR2 YSLEER. This TCR came from a human donor in good health. Some clones in this sample may be carry-over from other donors' samples. The chain is built from TRBV4-3 and TRBJ2-7, with TRBD1 as a possible D gene (6 bases). Sequencing was performed on PBMCs. The CDR3 protein is CASSQDPRGPPPLYEQYF. CDR3 nucleotide sequence: TGCGCCAGCAGCCAAGACCCCAGGGGACCACCCCCTCTCTACGAGCAGTACTTC.